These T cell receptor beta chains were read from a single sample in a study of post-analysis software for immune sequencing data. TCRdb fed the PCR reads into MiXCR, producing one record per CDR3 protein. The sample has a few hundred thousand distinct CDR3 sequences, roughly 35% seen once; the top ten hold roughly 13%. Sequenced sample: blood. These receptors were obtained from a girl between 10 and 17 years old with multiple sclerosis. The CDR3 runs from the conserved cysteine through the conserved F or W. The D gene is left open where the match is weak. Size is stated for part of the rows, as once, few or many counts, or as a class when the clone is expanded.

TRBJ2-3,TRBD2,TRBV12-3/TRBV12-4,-,TGTGCCAGCAGGAGAGGTGGGACTATTCCTACAGATACGCAGTATTTT,CASRRGGTIPTDTQYF
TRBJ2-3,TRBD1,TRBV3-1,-,TGTGCCAGCAGCCAGTACCGAAGACAGGGGGCGTGGGATACGCAGTATTTT,CASSQYRRQGAWDTQYF
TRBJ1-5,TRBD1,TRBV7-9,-,TGTGCCAGCAGCTTATTTTTAGGAGAAGGGACAGATCAGCCCCAGCATTTT,CASSLFLGEGTDQPQHF
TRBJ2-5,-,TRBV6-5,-,TGTGCCAGCAGTTACGGGAAGGGGGGGCGGAGGGAGACCCAGTACTTC,CASSYGKGGRRETQYF
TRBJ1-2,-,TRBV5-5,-,TGTGCCAGCAGCTTGGTCGGCCGAGTGGGGGACTATGGCTACACCTTC,CASSLVGRVGDYGYTF
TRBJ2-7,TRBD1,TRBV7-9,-,TGTGCCACCAGCGGGACAGGGGGGTCCTACGAGCAGTACTTC,CATSGTGGSYEQYF
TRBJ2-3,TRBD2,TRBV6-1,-,TGTGCCAGCAGCTTGGGAGGACTAGCGGGCACAGATACGCAGTATTTT,CASSLGGLAGTDTQYF
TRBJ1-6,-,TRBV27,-,TGTGCCAGCAGTTTTGTTGTGGGAGTGGGTTCACCCCTCCACTTT,CASSFVVGVGSPLHF
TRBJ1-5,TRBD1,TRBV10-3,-,TGTGCCACCGCCTCGGACAGGGTTCAGCCCCAGCATTTT,CATASDRVQPQHF
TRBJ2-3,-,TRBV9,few,TGTGCCAGCAGCGTCTACGCGTGGGATACGCAGTATTTT,CASSVYAWDTQYF
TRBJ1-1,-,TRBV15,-,TGTGCCACCAGCAGAGATGGCAGGGCTGAAGCTTTCTTT,CATSRDGRAEAFF
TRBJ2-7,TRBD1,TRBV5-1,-,TGCGCCAGCAGCCTTCGGGACAGGGGAAACTACGAGCAGTACTTC,CASSLRDRGNYEQYF
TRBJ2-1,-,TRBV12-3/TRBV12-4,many,TGTGCCAGCAGCTTAGGGTATGAGCAGTTCTTC,CASSLGYEQFF
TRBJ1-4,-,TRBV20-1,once,TGCAGTGCTAGAGACGGGGTCGTGGATAAACTGTTTTTT,CSARDGVVDKLFF
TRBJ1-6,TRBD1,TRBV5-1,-,TGCGCCAGCAGCTTGTCTACAGGGGGGAGCTCCTATAATTCACCCCTCCACTTT,CASSLSTGGSSYNSPLHF
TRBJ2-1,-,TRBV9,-,TGTGCCAGCAGCGTAGGGGGAGGGGGGGCTTACAATGAGCAGTTCTTC,CASSVGGGGAYNEQFF
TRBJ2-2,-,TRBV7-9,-,TGTGCCAGCAGATATTGGACAGATATTACCGGGGAGCTGTTTTTT,CASRYWTDITGELFF
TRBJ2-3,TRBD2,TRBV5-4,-,TGTGCCAGCAGCTTTTTCCCCCCGGGACTAGCGGGGGGGCTTACTAGCACAGATACGCAGTATTTT,CASSFFPPGLAGGLTSTDTQYF
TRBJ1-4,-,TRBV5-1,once,TGCGCCAGCACCGGTACCGCGGTTGGGGGCTTTAATGAAAAACTGTTTTTT,CASTGTAVGGFNEKLFF
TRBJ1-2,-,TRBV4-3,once,TGCGCCAGCAGCCAGGGGAGGGGGGGTTTGGGCTACACCTTC,CASSQGRGGLGYTF
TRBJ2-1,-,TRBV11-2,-,TGTGCCAGCAGCTCCCTCCTAACAGGGGGTCTAGCGGGCCCTTCCTACAATGAGCAGTTCTTC,CASSSLLTGGLAGPSYNEQFF
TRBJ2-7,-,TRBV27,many,TGTGCCAGCAGTTTGGGAGACTCCTACGAGCAGTACTTC,CASSLGDSYEQYF
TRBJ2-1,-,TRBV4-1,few,TGCGCCAGCAGCCAAGTATCCTTGGTCTCCTACAATGAGCAGTTCTTC,CASSQVSLVSYNEQFF
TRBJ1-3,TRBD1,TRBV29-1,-,TGCAGCGTGACAGGGGCTGGAAACACCATATATTTT,CSVTGAGNTIYF
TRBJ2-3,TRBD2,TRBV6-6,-,TGTGCCAGCAGTTACGAACTAGCGGGGGGGAGTGGAGATACGCAGTATTTT,CASSYELAGGSGDTQYF
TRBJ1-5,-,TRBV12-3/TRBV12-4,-,TGTGCCAGCACCCGTCGAGGGAGGCAGCCCCAGCATTTT,CASTRRGRQPQHF